Listed below are T cell receptor beta chains from one sample, sequenced in a study of cytomegalovirus exposure and HLA in healthy donors. Data came from immunoSEQ multiplex PCR; TCRdb stores just in-frame clones and leaves some out. The data contain 85,000 to 130,000 clones, approximately 80% of them seen just once; the ten biggest clones take up about 5.7%. Sequencing input: PBMCs. These receptors were obtained from a woman younger than 30 in good health and CMV-seropositive. CDR3s include the opening cysteine and the closing phenylalanine or tryptophan. The order of the fields is D gene, J gene, V gene, CDR3 protein. The D gene is left open where the match is weak.

d_call: TRBD2
j_call: TRBJ2-3
v_call: TRBV5-1
cdr3_aa: CASSFSGSADTQYF

d_call: .
j_call: TRBJ1-1
v_call: TRBV5-1
cdr3_aa: CASSLQAIGNTEAFF

d_call: .
j_call: TRBJ1-5
v_call: TRBV19
cdr3_aa: CASSIVRHNSNQPQHF

d_call: .
j_call: TRBJ1-5
v_call: TRBV30
cdr3_aa: CAWSTGGADVPQHF

d_call: TRBD1
j_call: TRBJ1-4
v_call: TRBV2
cdr3_aa: CASSDWTGTNEKLFF

d_call: TRBD1
j_call: TRBJ2-7
v_call: TRBV28
cdr3_aa: CASSPTGGSFEQYF

d_call: .
j_call: TRBJ2-7
v_call: TRBV28
cdr3_aa: CASSLRRDEQYF

d_call: .
j_call: TRBJ1-4
v_call: TRBV28
cdr3_aa: CASNQGTTNEKLFF

d_call: TRBD1
j_call: TRBJ2-1
v_call: TRBV27
cdr3_aa: CASSLSGTGFDEQFF

d_call: .
j_call: TRBJ1-1
v_call: TRBV30
cdr3_aa: CAWSGWSAEAFF

d_call: .
j_call: TRBJ1-1
v_call: TRBV7-9
cdr3_aa: CASSGGGGDTEAFF

d_call: .
j_call: TRBJ1-2
v_call: TRBV11-1
cdr3_aa: CASSFTGIDGYTF

d_call: .
j_call: TRBJ2-1
v_call: TRBV28
cdr3_aa: CASSSRRETYNEQFF

d_call: .
j_call: TRBJ2-4
v_call: TRBV5-4
cdr3_aa: CASSSDSLLKNIQYF

d_call: .
j_call: TRBJ2-7
v_call: TRBV28
cdr3_aa: CASTKWGSGSYEQYF

d_call: TRBD1
j_call: TRBJ2-6
v_call: TRBV28
cdr3_aa: CATLTGSGANVLTF

d_call: TRBD1
j_call: TRBJ2-5
v_call: TRBV18
cdr3_aa: CASSPIQGAQETQYF

d_call: TRBD1
j_call: TRBJ1-1
v_call: TRBV11-3
cdr3_aa: CASTEGTGLGVSEAFF

d_call: TRBD2
j_call: TRBJ2-2
v_call: TRBV28
cdr3_aa: CASSLSGSSTGELFF

d_call: .
j_call: TRBJ2-3
v_call: TRBV11-3
cdr3_aa: CASSPIPGGVGTDTQYF

d_call: TRBD1
j_call: TRBJ2-3
v_call: TRBV6-1
cdr3_aa: CASSPTGRTDTQYF

d_call: TRBD2
j_call: TRBJ2-1
v_call: TRBV9
cdr3_aa: CASSAQKGTSENEQFF

d_call: TRBD1
j_call: TRBJ2-7
v_call: TRBV30
cdr3_aa: CAWSSGQGAYEQYF

d_call: .
j_call: TRBJ2-2
v_call: TRBV5-4
cdr3_aa: CASSLTVFRGNTGELFF

d_call: TRBD1
j_call: TRBJ2-1
v_call: TRBV13
cdr3_aa: CASSAQDRSAYNEQFF